Listed below are T cell receptor beta chains from one sample, sequenced in a study of cytomegalovirus exposure and HLA in healthy donors. Measured with immunoSEQ multiplex PCR; TCRdb has only the in-frame clones, and not every one. Here the sample spans approximately 150,000 clones, 61% being singletons. Specimen: PBMCs. The source is a male donor in good health and CMV-seronegative. The CDR3 runs from the conserved cysteine through the conserved F or W. The D gene is left open where the match is weak. Part of the rows lack a size; the others show once, few, many or a class for expanded clones.

d_call j_call clone_size v_call cdr3_aa cdr3_nt
. TRBJ2-3 . TRBV7-6 CASSLGRGSAARHTDTQYF TGTGCCAGCAGCTTAGGTCGGGGATCCGCCGCGAGGCACACAGATACGCAGTATTTT
TRBD2 TRBJ2-1 . TRBV5-1 CASSSLTSGVNNEQFF TGCGCCAGCAGCTCTTTGACTAGCGGGGTAAACAATGAGCAGTTCTTC
. TRBJ2-1 . TRBV11-2 CASSPPVGNEQFF TGTGCCAGCAGCCCCCCGGTTGGCAATGAGCAGTTCTTC
. TRBJ1-1 few TRBV9 CASSPRPDTKNTEAFF TGTGCCAGCAGCCCCCGACCCGACACGAAGAACACTGAAGCTTTCTTT
TRBD1 TRBJ2-7 . TRBV2 CASSEWDRNRYEQYF TGTGCCAGCAGTGAGTGGGACAGAAATAGGTACGAGCAGTACTTC
TRBD1 TRBJ2-7 . TRBV28 CASSLLGGLYEQYF TGTGCCAGCAGTTTACTAGGGGGCCTCTACGAGCAGTACTTC
. TRBJ2-3 . TRBV7-3 CASSLEVLDTQYF TGTGCCAGCAGCTTAGAGGTTTTAGATACGCAGTATTTT
TRBD2 TRBJ2-3 . TRBV2 CASSASGGPRDTQYF TGTGCCAGCAGTGCTAGCGGGGGGCCTAGAGATACGCAGTATTTT
TRBD1 TRBJ2-2 few TRBV7-9 CASSLAGRGPFGELFF TGTGCCAGCAGCCTGGCCGGCAGGGGGCCTTTCGGGGAGCTGTTTTTT
TRBD2 TRBJ2-1 few TRBV7-2 CASSLGSGGGTEQFF TGTGCCAGCAGCTTAGGTAGCGGGGGGGGAACTGAGCAGTTCTTC
TRBD1 TRBJ1-5 few TRBV7-2 CASSLVLTGNQPQHF TGTGCCAGCAGCTTAGTGTTGACAGGGAATCAGCCCCAGCATTTT
. TRBJ2-2 . TRBV10-3 CAISGTHLASGELFF TGTGCCATCAGTGGGACCCACCTAGCCAGCGGGGAGCTGTTTTTT
TRBD1 TRBJ2-2 . TRBV7-3 CASRPGTGGTGELFF TGTGCCAGCAGACCCGGGACAGGGGGCACCGGGGAGCTGTTTTTT
. TRBJ2-7 once TRBV7-8 CASSPRVLTLWSEQYF TGTGCCAGCAGCCCCAGGGTTCTTACCCTCTGGTCCGAGCAGTACTTC
TRBD2 TRBJ2-5 few TRBV9 CASSNPGGAQETQYF TGTGCCAGCAGCAACCCGGGGGGGGCGCAAGAGACCCAGTACTTC
. TRBJ2-7 few TRBV7-2 CASTLGRSYEQYF TGTGCCAGCACCCTGGGCAGATCCTACGAGCAGTACTTC
TRBD1 TRBJ1-1 . TRBV6-6 CASSYGTANTEAFF TGTGCCAGCAGTTACGGGACAGCAAACACTGAAGCTTTCTTT
TRBD2 TRBJ2-3 once TRBV7-9 CASIQTSGASTDTQYF TGTGCCAGCATCCAAACTAGCGGGGCTAGCACAGATACGCAGTATTTT
. TRBJ2-5 . TRBV12-5 CASGFFSLSSGETQYF TGTGCTAGTGGTTTCTTTTCTCTAAGTTCAGGGGAGACCCAGTACTTC
TRBD1 TRBJ1-5 . TRBV7-8 CASSLVGRGFSNQPQHF TGTGCCAGCAGCTTAGTCGGCAGGGGGTTTAGCAATCAGCCCCAGCATTTT
TRBD1 TRBJ2-7 . TRBV9 CASSVAPGGRGEQYF TGTGCCAGCAGCGTAGCTCCAGGGGGCCGCGGCGAGCAGTACTTC
TRBD1 TRBJ1-1 . TRBV6-5 CASSYPGQGLTEAFF TGTGCCAGCAGTTACCCAGGACAGGGGCTCACTGAAGCTTTCTTT
TRBD2 TRBJ2-3 . TRBV15 CATSRDWAGGPGDTQYF TGTGCCACCAGCAGAGATTGGGCGGGAGGGCCCGGGGATACGCAGTATTTT
. TRBJ1-6 . TRBV28 CARSLWGREDNSPLHF TGTGCCCGCAGTTTATGGGGACGGGAGGATAATTCACCCCTCCACTTC
. TRBJ1-5 . TRBV15 CATSRDKSGGNQPQHF TGTGCCACCAGCAGAGATAAAAGCGGGGGCAATCAGCCCCAGCATTTT
TRBD1 TRBJ1-5 few TRBV2 CAAQGEDQPQHF TGTGCCGCACAGGGGGAGGATCAGCCCCAGCATTTT
TRBD1 TRBJ1-6 . TRBV6-1 CASSNLQGDGSPLHF TGTGCCAGCAGTAACCTACAGGGGGATGGATCACCCCTCCACTTT
. TRBJ1-1 few TRBV5-4 CASSPTGIPEAFF TGTGCCAGCAGCCCTACAGGTATCCCTGAAGCTTTCTTT
. TRBJ1-2 . TRBV7-9 CSSSTDGYTF TGTTCCAGCAGCACGGATGGCTACACCTTC
. TRBJ2-5 once TRBV10-3 CAISESGEGETQYF TGTGCCATCAGTGAGTCCGGGGAAGGCGAGACCCAGTACTTC
TRBD1 TRBJ2-7 . TRBV7-9 CASSNDRGSTYEQYF TGTGCCAGCAGCAACGACAGGGGGAGTACCTACGAGCAGTACTTC
TRBD2 TRBJ2-7 . TRBV7-9 CASSLRGGGSYEQYF TGTGCCAGCAGCTTACGTGGGGGGGGTTCCTACGAGCAGTACTTC
. TRBJ2-4 . TRBV15 CATRHPRGIDKNIQYF TGTGCCACCCGCCATCCACGGGGGATTGACAAAAACATTCAGTACTTC
. TRBJ2-7 few TRBV4-3 CASSQEPHEEQYF TGCGCCAGCAGCCAAGAGCCCCATGAGGAGCAGTACTTC
. TRBJ1-5 . TRBV14 CASSQDRVQHYNQPQHF TGTGCCAGCAGCCAAGATCGGGTCCAACATTACAATCAGCCCCAGCATTTT
. TRBJ1-2 . TRBV7-3 CASSLGSANYGYPF TGTGCCAGCAGCTTAGGTTCAGCAAACTATGGCTACCCCTTC
TRBD1 TRBJ2-2 . TRBV19 CASSIDPGTGNTGELFF TGTGCCAGTAGTATAGACCCCGGGACAGGGAACACCGGGGAGCTGTTTTTT
. TRBJ1-2 . TRBV9 CASSVGPGGVFYGYTF TGTGCCAGCAGCGTCGGCCCAGGCGGGGTATTCTATGGCTACACCTTC
. TRBJ1-5 . TRBV2 CASSEILYSNQPQHF TGTGCCAGCAGTGAAATCCTATATAGCAATCAGCCCCAGCATTTT
TRBD2 TRBJ2-2 . TRBV28 CASSPTSGGADSTGELFF TGTGCCAGCAGTCCGACTAGCGGGGGGGCCGATAGCACCGGGGAGCTGTTTTTT
. TRBJ2-7 once TRBV28 CASRDQGGSYEQYF TGTGCCAGCAGGGACCAGGGGGGTTCCTACGAGCAGTACTTC
TRBD1 TRBJ2-2 few TRBV6-5 CASSYVDRVGTGELFF TGTGCCAGCAGTTACGTGGACAGGGTTGGCACCGGGGAGCTGTTTTTT
. TRBJ1-1 . TRBV9 CASGAGTEAFF TGTGCCAGCGGGGCCGGAACTGAAGCTTTCTTT
. TRBJ2-3 few TRBV7-2 CASSLAWGHPTDTQYF TGTGCCAGCAGCTTAGCCTGGGGCCACCCCACAGATACGCAGTATTTT
TRBD1 TRBJ2-7 . TRBV7-9 CASSPTGVSYEQYF TGTGCCAGCAGTCCCACAGGGGTCTCCTACGAGCAGTACTTC
TRBD2 TRBJ2-1 . TRBV9 CASSVVAGAHNEQFF TGTGCCAGCAGCGTAGTAGCGGGGGCCCACAATGAGCAGTTCTTC
. TRBJ1-3 few TRBV6-6 CASSYSEISGNTIYF TGTGCCAGCAGTTACTCTGAGATCTCTGGAAACACCATATATTTT
. TRBJ1-4 . TRBV11-2 CASSPRTLGGLKLFF TGTGCCAGCAGCCCTCGGACCTTAGGGGGATTAAAACTGTTTTTT
. TRBJ2-7 few TRBV4-1 CASSQAAARTAYEQYF TGCGCCAGCAGCCAAGCCGCCGCAAGGACAGCCTACGAGCAGTACTTC
. TRBJ1-1 . TRBV18 CASSPAGIENTEAFF TGTGCCAGCTCACCGGCAGGGATTGAGAACACTGAAGCTTTCTTT
TRBD1 TRBJ1-1 few TRBV28 CASSLGGQGGGAFF TGTGCCAGCAGTTTAGGGGGACAGGGAGGGGGAGCTTTCTTT
TRBD1 TRBJ1-4 . TRBV29-1 CSGRTGGSEKLFF TGCAGCGGGAGAACAGGGGGCAGTGAAAAACTGTTTTTT
TRBD1 TRBJ2-5 . TRBV7-9 CASSSGQGGETQYF TGTGCCAGCAGCTCAGGACAGGGCGGAGAGACCCAGTACTTC